This T cell receptor (beta chain) was sequenced for a study of beta chain features in type 1 diabetes (dated by TCRdb to 2016 to 2019). For the wider study: Mean age, gender distribution, total cell number and subset yield were not different between patients and healthy donors. A total of roughly 98,000,000 sorted cells were examined across all samples, and a strong correlation was observed between cell number per subset and RNA yield. The study compared TCRB repertoires of sorted circulating CD4+ T cell subsets between recently diagnosed type 1 diabetes patients and matched healthy donors. Whereas all 30 or so donors provided naive and central memory subsets, regulatory and stem cell-like memory subsets were isolated from just 8 patients and about eight healthy donors. Here is what the overall study found, with its caveats: Because the HLA sub-analyses included only small numbers of individuals, any influence of HLA type on TCRB rearrangement was left unresolved. PCR may preferentially amplify shorter templates, but because patient and control samples were amplified and corrected together, any resulting skew would affect both groups equally. Type 1 diabetes patients showed a moderate but significant shortening of TCRB CDR3 length in all four CD4+ subsets. Naive, central memory and regulatory TCRB repertoires appeared to be more alike among patients than among healthy donors. Patients with type 1 diabetes made fewer insertions and deleted more nucleotides at VDJ recombination sites, implying thymic rearrangement abnormalities. Because cDNA was sequenced instead of genomic DNA, activated cells with high expression could be over-represented, although the groups did not differ in activation or CD3 levels.

The entire isolated RNA was reverse transcribed using the High Capacity cDNA Reverse Transcription Kit, and thus expressed TCRB transcripts were sequenced. Deep immunoSEQ sequencing was applied to naive, central memory and regulatory T cell samples, giving an average of roughly 3.3 million total reads per sample. Sorted cells were lysed in RLT buffer and RNA was extracted with DNase-treated RNeasy Micro or Mini kits, depending on cell number. Each cell subset was processed on its own to prevent cross-contamination, while patient and healthy donor samples were processed together. The immunoSEQ multiplex PCR was used to amplify TCRB sequences from cDNA, yielding 87-bp fragments that span the CDR3 region. The amplicons were sequenced using the Illumina HiSeq platform. On the authors' methods: PCR bias was corrected computationally using synthetic template baselines, and reads within Hamming distance 2 were collapsed, with unmergeable singletons discarded. Reads were aligned against IMGT so that V, D and J genes, CDR3 length and insertions or deletions at six rearrangement sites could be assigned. Within each subset, clonotype counts were normalized to the number of sorted cells before true diversity and Gini coefficients were calculated with the tcR R package. The overlap coefficient, calculated on TCRB nucleotide sequences, was used to measure repertoire sharing. As a proxy for the pre-selection repertoire, out-of-frame TCRB sequences from naive cells were analyzed. The table comes from immuneACCESS by way of TCRdb, which keeps in-frame sequences with V and J called. Part of the clones is missing from these tables; in studies checked, under half for an unresolved V gene and the rest for unknown reasons. V, J and clone size derive from that table, while D and trimming were established from the DNA sequence. For this sample there are about 300,000 clones; roughly 14% appear just once. The ten largest make up roughly 0.015% of the sample.

V and J are truncated by 5 bases and 7 bases respectively, leaving an intervening sequence of 17 bases. From the germline V gene, CDR1 is SGHTA and CDR2 is FQGNSA. From the cysteine up to the phenylalanine, the CDR3 has a length of 15 residues. The read is trimmed to its CDR3 DNA, 45 bases read in frame from base 1. Each donor gave one peripheral blood draw, about 100 mL on average, collected into heparinised tubes. Naive, central memory, regulatory and stem cell-like memory CD4+ T cells were sorted on a BD FACSAria II using a panel including CD45RO, CCR7, CD25, CD127, CD95 and CD27. Every sorted population had a purity above 95%. PBMCs were isolated immediately by Lymphoprep density gradient centrifugation and stained directly without culture. So that batch effects would be minimized, each experiment stained and sorted samples in pairs, pairing one healthy donor with one patient. In regard to this clone: Its recognized antigen is unknown. Qualities for individual bases were not recorded, and no much larger clone is one base off.

The sequence came from a woman aged 18-30 years with type 1 diabetes. The rearrangement joined TRBV7-2 to TRBJ1-4; TRBD1 might be the D gene, on 6 matching bases. Sequencing used naive CD4+ T cells from blood. The sample's cell subset or site label is to be understood as: true naive CD4+ T cells. The nucleotide sequence is TGTGCCAGCAGCCCCAGACAGGCTTCGGGTGAAAAACTGTTTTTT. Its protein is CASSPRQASGEKLFF.